The 27 T cell receptor beta chains reported below all come from one sample, sequenced in a study of beta chain features in type 1 diabetes. Isolated RNA was reverse transcribed in full, so expressed TCRB transcripts were sequenced. The assay was immunoSEQ multiplex PCR, and TCRdb's table has in-frame clones only and misses some. The repertoire holds 130,000 to 150,000 clones, with less than 11% as singletons. The sequenced material came from naive CD4+ T cells from blood. The receptors were sampled from a man aged 18 to 29 in good health.

This clone was picked up a small number of times. V usage is TRBV7-2 and J usage is TRBJ2-3, with 10 bases lining up with TRBD2. V was pared by 5 bases and J by 6 bases, with 5 bases of the junction left unmatched. Germline V gives CDR1 SGHTA, CDR2 FQGNSA. The CDR3 runs 14 residues. This chain's CDR3 is CASSRTSGRDTQYF. CDR3 nucleotide sequence: TGTGCCAGCAGCCGGACTAGCGGTAGGGATACGCAGTATTTT.

The genes are TRBV7-3 and TRBJ2-1, with a tentative D call TRBD1 (5 bases). V was trimmed by 2 bases and J by 5 bases, leaving 7 bases between them. Germline CDR1 SGHTA, CDR2 FQGTGA. This CDR3 is built from 13 residues. CDR3 sequence: CASSLGRDNEQFF. The CDR3 coding sequence is TGTGCCAGCAGCTTAGGCAGGGACAATGAGCAGTTCTTC.

This clone was recorded a few times. The chain carries TRBV6-4 and TRBJ2-1; 9 nucleotides match TRBD2. This CDR3 comprises 15 residues. V lost 3 bases to trimming and J lost 1 base; unmatched junction nucleotides: 1. Per germline, CDR1 MRHNA and CDR2 SNTAGT. The CDR3 protein is CASSEAGGSYNEQFF. CDR3 DNA sequence: TGTGCCAGCAGTGAGGCGGGGGGGTCCTACAATGAGCAGTTCTTC.

This sequence joins TRBV19 and TRBJ1-5; the D gene is possibly TRBD1 (6 bases). This CDR3 contains 15 residues. V gave up 6 bases and J gave up 2 bases, with 14 bases separating them. Germline values: CDR1 LNHDA, CDR2 SQIVND (reference sequence). The CDR3 coding sequence is TGTGCCAGTAGCACCACAGGGTCAGGCAATCAGCCCCAGCATTTT. It translates to CASSTTGSGNQPQHF.

V usage is TRBV7-9 and J usage is TRBJ1-3; 7 bases agree with TRBD1. Germline assignment: CDR1 SEHNR and CDR2 FQNEAQ (reference sequence). The CDR3 contains 16 residues. Trimming took 4 bases from V and 4 from J; bases not matched to a gene: 10. CDR3 protein: CASSSQGKRVGNTIYF. CDR3 bases: TGTGCCAGCAGCTCACAGGGGAAGAGAGTGGGAAACACCATATATTTT.

This clone appeared a few times. J is TRBJ2-5 and V is TRBV28; D perhaps matches TRBD2 (6 bases). CDR3 length equals 16 residues. Trimming left V 6 bases short and J 5 bases short, with 22 bases between. Germline CDR1 reads MDHEN; CDR2 reads SYDVKM. CDR3 in amino acids: CASSPVLAAQRETQYF. The CDR3 DNA follows: TGTGCCAGCAGCCCCGTTTTAGCGGCCCAAAGGGAGACCCAGTACTTC.

The rearrangement links TRBV6-1 to TRBJ2-5; D unresolved. The V end lost 5 bases, the J end lost 7 bases, and 14 bases lay between the germline ends. This CDR3 has 13 residues. In germline, CDR1 is MNHNS, CDR2 SASEGT. The CDR3: CASSNPRAGTQYF. For the CDR3, the DNA is TGTGCCAGCAGTAATCCACGTGCAGGGACCCAGTACTTC.

This clone came up a few times. The chain links TRBV5-4 to TRBJ2-1; 14 bases are a match to TRBD2. CDR1 and CDR2 from the germline V gene are SGHNT and YYREEE (reference sequence). V lost 4 bases, J lost 6 bases, and 3 bases stayed unmatched. The CDR3 length is 15 residues. CDR3 in amino acids: CASSAGTSGGNEQFF. CDR3 nucleotides: TGTGCCAGCAGCGCGGGGACTAGCGGGGGCAATGAGCAGTTCTTC.

In nucleotides, the CDR3 is TGTGCCAGCTCACCGGGACAGGGGTCTACCTACGAGCAGTACTTC. Translated: CASSPGQGSTYEQYF. V gene TRBV18 combines with J gene TRBJ2-7, with 10 positions matching TRBD1. This CDR3 contains 15 residues. Trimming removed 3 bases from V and 2 bases from J; junction bases left unmatched: 4. CDR1 is KGHSH, CDR2 LQKENI, per germline.

This clone was counted between two and nine times. The chain has TRBV30 and TRBJ1-3; TRBD1 matches at 8 bases. V shed 3 bases, J shed 5 bases, and the junction held 3 bases outside the gene matches. This CDR3 region has 13 residues. Germline lookup yields CDR1 GTSNPN and CDR2 SVGIG (reference sequence). CDR3 coding DNA: TGTGCCTGGAGCGGGACAGGTAGAAACACCATATATTTT. This sequence encodes CAWSGTGRNTIYF.

This clone was recorded a few times. The V and J genes are TRBV7-6 and TRBJ1-2, with D possibly matching TRBD1 (5 bases). The germline gives CDR1 SGHVS, CDR2 FNYEAQ. Trimming pared 5 bases from V and 4 bases from J, leaving 11 bases between. The CDR3 is 13 residues long. The CDR3 sequence: CASSQTVGYGYTF. In DNA, the CDR3 is TGTGCCAGCAGCCAGACAGTGGGCTATGGCTACACCTTC.

The V and J genes are TRBV14 and TRBJ2-7; 8 positions match TRBD2. The CDR3 extends over 15 amino acids. V shed 4 bases, J shed 2 bases, and the junction held 7 bases outside the gene matches. Germline CDR1 and CDR2: SGHDN and FVKESK. The CDR3: CASSLQAGGTYEQYF. DNA for the CDR3: TGTGCCAGCAGCCTCCAGGCGGGGGGAACCTACGAGCAGTACTTC.

This clone has a handful of counts. The chain carries TRBV11-2 and TRBJ1-6; no clear D. This CDR3 region has 14 residues. Trimming left V 2 bases short and J 4 bases short, with 6 bases between. The germline V gene encodes CDR1 SGHAT and CDR2 FQNNGV. CDR3 sequence reads: CASSLIRYNSPLHF. In DNA form, the CDR3 reads TGTGCCAGCAGCTTAATCCGGTATAATTCACCCCTCCACTTT.

The CDR3 loop is CARSKVYSPLHF. Here the CDR3 DNA reads TGTGCCAGGAGCAAGGTTTATTCACCCCTCCACTTT. The chain has TRBV15 and TRBJ1-6; D is unresolved. The CDR3 is 12 amino acids. Deletions cut 10 bases from V and 8 bases from J, with 12 bases between. CDR1 is LNHNV, CDR2 YYDKDF, per germline (reference sequence).

This clone appeared many times. The gene calls are TRBV28 and TRBJ2-7; D unclear. Germline lookup yields CDR1 MDHEN and CDR2 SYDVKM. The V gene lost 6 bases and the J gene lost 2 bases, with 5 bases spanning the gap. The CDR3 spans 11 residues. The chain's CDR3 is CASSRAYEQYF. Here the CDR3 DNA reads TGTGCCAGCAGCCGCGCCTACGAGCAGTACTTC. Full variable domain (remainder filled in from reference TRBV28 and TRBJ2-7): DVKVTQSSRYLVKRTGEKVFLECVQDMDHENMFWYRQDPGLGLRLIYFSYDVKMKEKGDIPEGYSVSREKKERFSLILESASTNQTSMYLCASSRAYEQYFGPGTRLTVT.

This clone was observed a handful of times. With a far larger clone one base away, a read error is the likely cause. The chain couples TRBV28 to TRBJ2-3, with D uncertain. The germline V gene encodes CDR1 MDHEN and CDR2 SYDVKM. CDR3 length: 13 amino acids. CDR3 DNA: TGTTCCAGCAGTTTGTTCACGGCAGATACGCAGTATTTT. As protein: CSSSLFTADTQYF.

This clone was observed a few times. This chain links TRBV7-6 with TRBJ2-1; 13 bases agree with TRBD2. In germline, CDR1 is SGHVS, CDR2 FNYEAQ. After removal of 2 bases from V and 9 bases from J, the junction contained 4 bases not matched to a gene. CDR3 size: 15 residues. DNA of the CDR3: TGTGCCAGCAGCTTAACTAGCGGGGGGGCGGGTGAGCAGTTCTTC. Its protein product is CASSLTSGGAGEQFF.

This clone has a handful of counts. V gene TRBV7-9 combines with J gene TRBJ2-1; tentatively, D is TRBD2 (6 bases). This CDR3 region has 14 residues. V shed 2 bases and J shed 4 bases, with 9 bases lying between them. Germline CDR1 is SEHNR and CDR2 is FQNEAQ (reference sequence). This CDR3 is CASSLWAGYNEQFF. Written as DNA, the CDR3 is TGTGCCAGCAGCTTATGGGCGGGGTACAATGAGCAGTTCTTC.

The CDR3, as DNA: TGCAGCGTTGTTGAGGGCTATGGCTACACCTTC. Amino acids: CSVVEGYGYTF. The gene calls are TRBV29-1 and TRBJ1-2, with unresolved D. V was clipped by 4 bases and J by 4 bases, with 7 bases between them. CDR1 and CDR2 from the germline V gene are SQVTM and ANQGSEA. The CDR3 is 11 residues long.

This clone occurred a few times. The CDR3 is CASKLGSGEQYF. The DNA of the CDR3 is TGTGCCAGCAAATTAGGGAGCGGCGAGCAGTACTTC. The chain has TRBV6-1 and TRBJ2-7; TRBD2 is a possible D gene (5 bases). Germline V gene data show CDR1 as MNHNS and CDR2 as SASEGT. The CDR3 consists of 12 residues. V lost 7 bases to trimming and J lost 6 bases, with 13 bases between them.

The genes are TRBV4-3 and TRBJ1-2, with unresolved D. The V end lost 1 base, the J end lost 3 bases, and 12 bases lay between the germline ends. The length of the CDR3 is 15 residues. CDR1 LGHNA and CDR2 YSLEER come from the germline V gene. CDR3 sequence: CASSQGQGGDYGYTF. For the CDR3, the DNA is TGCGCCAGCAGCCAAGGTCAAGGCGGTGACTATGGCTACACCTTC.

The chain links TRBV4-1 to TRBJ2-5; a weak D match, TRBD1 (6 bases). CDR1 MGHRA and CDR2 YSYEKL come from the germline V gene. The CDR3 covers 13 residues. Trimming stripped 4 bases from V and 2 bases from J, with 8 bases between. The CDR3 sequence is CASSLGQQETQYF. For the CDR3, the DNA is TGCGCCAGCAGCCTTGGACAGCAAGAGACCCAGTACTTC.

This clone showed up just a few times. The V gene is TRBV5-4, the J gene TRBJ2-3; 15 positions match TRBD2. V shed 4 bases, J shed 0 bases, and the junction held 6 bases outside the gene matches. This CDR3 has 18 amino acids. Germline CDR1 SGHNT, CDR2 YYREEE (reference sequence). Written as DNA, the CDR3 is TGTGCCAGCAGCAGGGGACTAGCGGGGGGCACTAGCACAGATACGCAGTATTTT. Residues: CASSRGLAGGTSTDTQYF.

The chain joins TRBV5-8 to TRBJ2-7; 8 bases map to TRBD1. V lost 1 base and J lost 8; bases outside the gene matches: 11. The germline gives CDR1 SGHTS, CDR2 YDEGEE. This CDR3 contains 15 residues. CDR3 in amino acids: CASSLHRDRSTKQYF. DNA for the CDR3: TGTGCCAGCAGCTTGCATAGGGACAGGAGTACGAAGCAGTACTTC.

There are many counts of this clone. J is TRBJ2-1 and V is TRBV4-2, with D perhaps matching TRBD1 (6 bases). V lost 0 bases and J 11 bases, leaving 14 bases between the germline ends. The CDR3 runs 14 residues. Germline CDR1 and CDR2: LGHNA and YNFKEQ. CDR3 loop: CASSQDQQGIKQFF. The CDR3 DNA reads as TGTGCCAGCAGCCAAGATCAACAGGGCATCAAGCAGTTCTTC.

This clone was observed a few times. In DNA form, the CDR3 reads TGTGCCAGCAGCCATGGGACAGCTAACTATGGCTACACCTTC. Translated: CASSHGTANYGYTF. The chain has TRBV4-2 and TRBJ1-2; 7 bases agree with TRBD1. Losses at the gene ends were 3 bases for V and 0 bases for J; bases not matched to a gene: 1. Germline V gene lookup returns CDR1 LGHNA and CDR2 YNFKEQ. The CDR3 loop spans 14 amino acids.

This clone was seen many times. The J gene is TRBJ1-1, the V gene TRBV30; no reliable D call. CDR1 GTSNPN and CDR2 SVGIG come from the germline V gene (reference sequence). This CDR3 spans 14 amino acids. Trimming took 0 bases from V and 10 from J, leaving 18 bases between them. In nucleotides, the CDR3 is TGTGCCTGGAGTGTGGAGGGTGGAACGGTTGGAGCTTTCTTT. Its translation is CAWSVEGGTVGAFF.